In this sample, the clone carrying this T cell receptor beta chain turned up once. The sample originates from a study of OX40 agonist ivuxolimab in advanced cancers. Using immunoSEQ multiplex PCR, the repertoire was profiled, and TCRdb retains in-frame clones only, with some absent. The table has 45,000 to 75,000 clones, over 65% seen once. The sample consisted of CD4+ or CD8+ T cells sorted from blood, taken in a trial of the OX40 agonist ivuxolimab. The source is an adult with an advanced solid tumor such as melanoma, head and neck, liver or kidney cancer.

CDR3 amino acids: CASRTSYEQYF. For the CDR3, the DNA is TGTGCCAGCAGGACTAGCTACGAGCAGTACTTC. The rearrangement links TRBV6-6 to TRBJ2-7; a possible D gene is TRBD2 (6 bases). This CDR3 contains 11 residues. Looked up from germline, CDR1 is MNHNY and CDR2 is SVGAGI (reference sequence). V lost 6 bases and J lost 3, with 6 bases in between.